What follows are 23 T cell receptor beta chains derived from one specimen sequenced in a study of T cell repertoires in cytomegalovirus infection. TCRdb re-derived calls from the reads in MiXCR, one entry per CDR3 protein. The profile shows approximately 910,000 distinct CDR3 sequences, 31% of them singletons. These TCRs' antigens remain unknown. The sample here was cultured CD8+ T cells from PBMCs, taken from culture after CMV antigen stimulation. The receptors were gathered from a human donor in good health (CMV status not recorded). Some clones in this sample may be carry-over from other donors' samples.

CDR3 amino acids: CASSPGGIQYF. CDR3 nucleotides: TGTGCCAGCAGCCCCGGGGGCATTCAGTACTTC. This chain uses TRBV6-6 with TRBJ2-4, with a weak D call TRBD2 (6 bases). Germline V gives CDR1 MNHNY, CDR2 SVGAGI (reference sequence). V lost 6 bases, J lost 9 bases, and 9 bases lay in between. The CDR3 covers 11 residues.

The chain recombines TRBV7-6 with TRBJ2-3; 16 positions agree with TRBD2. CDR1 SGHVS and CDR2 FNYEAQ come from the germline V gene. With 5 bases clipped from V and 3 bases from J, the junction kept 8 bases outside the gene matches. This CDR3 is 18 amino acids long. For the CDR3, the DNA is TGTGCCAGCAGCCTCGGGACTAGCGGGGGGGCGAGGACAGATACGCAGTATTTT. This translates into CASSLGTSGGARTDTQYF.

The chain carries TRBV28 and TRBJ2-2; the D call may be TRBD1 or TRBD2 (5 bases each). This CDR3 has 15 residues. The V end was cut by 6 bases, the J end by 5 bases, with 16 bases between. CDR1 and CDR2 from the germline V gene are MDHEN and SYDVKM. The CDR3 sequence: CASSPGSGKTGELFF. The DNA for the CDR3 is TGTGCCAGCAGCCCGGGGTCAGGGAAGACCGGGGAGCTGTTTTTT.

The sample holds many counts of this clonotype. This chain uses TRBV10-3 with TRBJ1-2; 7 nucleotides align to TRBD1. Trimming removed 0 bases from V and 4 bases from J; junction bases left unmatched: 8. The CDR3 has 16 residues. Germline V gene lookup returns CDR1 ENHRY and CDR2 SYGVKD. This chain's CDR3 is CAISESAGGFLYGYTF. Here the CDR3 DNA reads TGTGCCATCAGTGAGTCGGCAGGGGGATTTCTCTATGGCTACACCTTC.

The chain carries TRBV12-3 or TRBV12-4 and TRBJ1-1; 8 bases agree with TRBD1. The CDR3 covers 14 residues. The trim removed 2 bases at V and 6 bases at J, leaving 5 bases unmatched. The CDR3 DNA reads as TGTGCCAGCAGTTTAACAGGGGGAAACTCTGAAGCTTTCTTT. This sequence encodes CASSLTGGNSEAFF.

Here the CDR3 reads CASIRDGSTDTQYF. The CDR3, as DNA: TGTGCCAGCATACGAGACGGGAGCACAGATACGCAGTATTTT. V and J are TRBV7-9 and TRBJ2-3; no reliable D call. The germline V gene has CDR1 SEHNR and CDR2 FQNEAQ (reference sequence). Trimming pared 7 bases from V and 0 bases from J, leaving 11 bases between. CDR3 length: 14 amino acids.

This clonotype has a single count. The V gene is TRBV2, the J gene TRBJ1-1; D call uncertain. Between the trimmed V and J ends, which lost 5 bases and 7 bases, there was a span of 11 bases. Germline V lookup: CDR1 SNHLY, CDR2 FYNNEI. The CDR3 spans 12 residues. The CDR3 reads CASSYKSYEAFF. Written as DNA, the CDR3 is TGTGCCAGCAGTTACAAATCTTATGAAGCTTTCTTT. The variable domain in full, completed from reference TRBV2 and TRBJ1-1, reads EPEVTQTPSHQVTQMGQEVILRCVPISNHLYFYWYRQILGQKVEFLVSFYNNEISEKSEIFDDQFSVERPDGSNFTLKIRSTKLEDSAMYFCASSYKSYEAFFGQGTRLTVV.

This clonotype was found many times. The V gene is TRBV14, the J gene TRBJ1-2; D call uncertain. Germline V CDR1 and CDR2: SGHDN, FVKESK. The ends were cut back, 2 bases at V and 2 bases at J, with 18 bases in the middle. The CDR3 is 17 residues long. For the CDR3, the DNA is TGTGCCAGCAGCCAAAGAACATTGAGAGAGCGGAACTATGGCTACACCTTC. Translating it yields CASSQRTLRERNYGYTF.

At least ten counts were recorded for this clonotype. This rearrangement joins TRBV12-3 or TRBV12-4 to TRBJ2-3; D is possibly TRBD1 or TRBD2 (5 bases each). This CDR3 contains 12 residues. The germline V and J ends were trimmed by 8 bases and 2 bases, with 8 bases remaining between them. CDR3 nucleotide sequence: TGTGCCAGCTGGGACCCCACAGATACGCAGTATTTT. This encodes CASWDPTDTQYF.

This chain links TRBV7-4 with TRBJ1-4; possible D gene TRBD1, 6 bases. V lost 5 bases and J 8 bases, leaving 12 bases between the germline ends. Germline-derived CDR1 and CDR2 are SGHVT and SQSDAQ. The length of the CDR3 is 13 residues. The CDR3 DNA reads as TGTGCCAGCAGCCTTACAGGGACCGAAAAACTGTTTTTT. Translation gives CASSLTGTEKLFF.

This clonotype was detected ten times or more. V is TRBV7-8 and J is TRBJ2-3, with 9 bases identical to TRBD1. CDR3 length equals 19 residues. Losses at the gene ends were 7 bases for V and 1 base for J; bases not matched to a gene: 18. Per the germline V gene, CDR1 is SGHVS and CDR2 is FQNEAQ. The CDR3 nucleotides read TGTGCCAGCATCCGACAGGGGGATGGGGTCCCACAGGGCACAGATACGCAGTATTTT. Protein: CASIRQGDGVPQGTDTQYF.

Points on this clonotype: The germline gene is not matched at one end of the junction; a read error may be the cause. The V and J genes are TRBV7-8 and TRBJ2-1; 8 bases align to TRBD1. CDR3 length: 16 amino acids. Germline CDR1 is SGHVS and CDR2 is FQNEAQ. The CDR3 region is CARSLSRQGADNEQFF. The CDR3 bases are TGTGCCAGAAGCTTAAGTCGGCAGGGGGCCGACAATGAGCAGTTCTTC.

This clonotype was seen only a few times. The rearrangement uses TRBV20-1 and TRBJ2-7; possible D gene TRBD1, 6 bases. Germline V lookup: CDR1 DFQATT, CDR2 SNEGSKA (reference sequence). With 3 bases removed from V and 4 bases from J, the gap between germline ends came to 13 bases. CDR3 size: 13 residues. CDR3 amino acids: CSASPGRGYEQYF. CDR3 nucleotides: TGCAGTGCTAGCCCCGGCAGGGGATACGAGCAGTACTTC.

This clonotype was seen many times. The rearrangement uses TRBV7-2 and TRBJ1-2; D not resolved. Germline values: CDR1 SGHTA, CDR2 FQGNSA. V was shortened by 1 base and J by 12 bases, with 18 bases between the two germline ends. This CDR3 spans 14 amino acids. The CDR3 here is CASSLDGQLIWDTF. Written as DNA, the CDR3 is TGTGCCAGCAGCTTAGATGGGCAACTTATCTGGGACACCTTC.

This clonotype was seen more than once but under ten times. This chain links TRBV5-8 with TRBJ2-3, with D possibly being TRBD2 (5 bases). Germline V lookup: CDR1 SGHTS, CDR2 YDEGEE. Trimming pared 6 bases from V and 8 bases from J, leaving 25 bases between. The CDR3 totals 16 residues. This chain's CDR3 is CASTQPSSSLRVTQYF. Written as DNA, the CDR3 is TGTGCCAGCACCCAGCCGTCTAGCTCCCTGAGGGTTACGCAGTATTTT. Combining the CDR3 with reference TRBV5-8 and TRBJ2-3 gives the whole variable domain EAGVTQSPTHLIKTRGQQATLRCSPISGHTSVYWYQQALGLGLQFLLWYDEGEERNRGNFPPRFSGRQFPNYSSELNVNALELEDSALYLCASTQPSSSLRVTQYFGPGTRLTVL.

The chain couples TRBV10-2 to TRBJ2-2, with TRBD2 matching over 8 bases. This CDR3 spans 14 amino acids. J lost 3 bases, V lost 7 bases, and 4 bases had no gene match. Germline CDR1 WSHSY, CDR2 SAAADI. The CDR3 region has the DNA TGCGCCAGCACCGGGGGGGCGTACACCGGGGAGCTGTTTTTT. This translates into CASTGGAYTGELFF.

The chain employs TRBV29-1 and TRBJ2-2; weak D call: TRBD1 (6 bases). Between the trimmed V and J ends, which lost 4 bases and 8 bases, there was a span of 11 bases. CDR1 is SQVTM, CDR2 ANQGSEA, per germline. This CDR3 comprises 12 residues. Here the CDR3 reads CSVAGARGELFF. The DNA of the CDR3 is TGCAGCGTTGCAGGGGCGAGGGGGGAGCTGTTTTTT.

The J gene is TRBJ1-2, the V gene TRBV7-2; D unresolved. Germline V gene sequence: CDR1 SGHTA, CDR2 FQGNSA. The CDR3 totals 17 residues. Trimming cost V 2 bases and J 7 bases, with 23 bases left between them. CDR3 DNA: TGTGCCAGCAGCTTAAGGCCCAGCGGCAGTCCGAGCGGTGGCTACACCTTC. Protein: CASSLRPSGSPSGGYTF. Filled out from reference TRBV7-2 and TRBJ1-2, the complete variable domain reads GAGVSQSPSNKVTEKGKDVELRCDPISGHTALYWYRQSLGQGLEFLIYFQGNSAPDKSGLPSDRFSAERTGGSVSTLTIQRTQQEDSAVYLCASSLRPSGSPSGGYTFGSGTRLTVV.

The table lists this clonotype with a few counts. The chain links TRBV5-4 to TRBJ2-5, with TRBD2 identical over 11 bases. Trimming cost V 4 bases and J 4 bases; bases outside gene matches: 18. The CDR3 is made up of 19 amino acids. CDR1 and CDR2 from the germline V gene are SGHNT and YYREEE (reference sequence). The CDR3 nucleotides read TGTGCCAGCAGCCTAGCGGGGGGCAAACCCACTTCCCGGAGAGAGACCCAGTACTTC. Translated, it gives CASSLAGGKPTSRRETQYF.

V is TRBV6-6 and J is TRBJ1-4; 11 bases are shared with TRBD1. Germline-derived CDR1 and CDR2 are MNHNY and SVGAGI (reference sequence). The CDR3 has 15 amino acids. With 5 bases clipped from V and 7 bases from J, the junction kept 6 bases outside the gene matches. The CDR3 region has the DNA TGTGCCAGCAGTGATTGGGGGACAGGGGGTGAAAAACTGTTTTTT. It codes for CASSDWGTGGEKLFF.

V gene TRBV5-5 combines with J gene TRBJ2-1; TRBD1 matches 9 bases. Per germline, CDR1 SGHKS and CDR2 YYEKEE (reference sequence). CDR3 length: 14 amino acids. The ends lost 6 bases at V and 10 bases at J; junction bases unmatched: 11. This CDR3 reads CASTLPGQGEEQFF. As DNA, the CDR3 is TGTGCCAGCACCCTCCCGGGACAGGGCGAGGAGCAGTTCTTC. The full variable domain, completed using reference TRBV5-5 and TRBJ2-1, is DAGVTQSPTHLIKTRGQQVTLRCSPISGHKSVSWYQQVLGQGPQFIFQYYEKEERGRGNFPDRFSARQFPNYSSELNVNALLLGDSALYLCASTLPGQGEEQFFGPGTRLTVL.

This clonotype was counted a few times. The rearrangement uses TRBV2 and TRBJ1-1; 9 nucleotides line up with TRBD1. Germline CDR1 and CDR2: SNHLY and FYNNEI. CDR3 length: 15 amino acids. The V and J ends lost 7 bases and 3 bases, in that order; junction bases with no gene match: 9. CDR3 in DNA: TGTGCCAGCACGGGTACAGGGGGCCGTGACACTGAAGCTTTCTTT. It yields the protein CASTGTGGRDTEAFF.

This sequence joins TRBV10-3 and TRBJ2-5; D unclear. The V and J ends lost 4 bases and 1 base respectively, with 16 bases between them. The CDR3 covers 16 residues. Germline CDR1 ENHRY, CDR2 SYGVKD. CDR3 in amino acids: CAISAGPSVPQETQYF. CDR3 DNA sequence: TGTGCCATCAGTGCAGGTCCTTCAGTTCCCCAAGAGACCCAGTACTTC.